This entry concerns a single T cell receptor beta chain. Its antigen is unidentified. There are 18 residues in the CDR3. Germline CDR1 SEHNR, CDR2 FQNEAQ (reference sequence). V dropped 5 bases and J dropped 2 bases, with 19 bases sitting between them. Unique-molecular-identifier-tagged TCR beta cDNA libraries were used. From around 1 to 9.1 million T cells, 450,000 to 550,000 cDNA molecules were obtained. TCRdb itself ran the PCR reads through MiXCR, one entry per CDR3 protein. The sample holds some 370,000 distinct CDR3 sequences, roughly 36% seen once. The source of the sample is a study of post-analysis software for immune sequencing data. Study summary: Progressive-relapsing, secondary progressive and relapsing-remitting multiple sclerosis were among the disease courses included.

Study-wide results and caveats: Multiple sclerosis patients showed significantly lower normalized Chao1 diversity than controls did. Included in a set of about five TRBV segments more frequent in patients than controls were TRBV5-6, TRBV5-1 and TRBV20-1. The F measure placed samples prepared in the same batch into strongly shared clusters.

V is TRBV7-9 and J is TRBJ2-6; D is unresolved. The TCR comes from a girl aged 10-17 years with multiple sclerosis. Source material: blood. The CDR3 loop is CASSPINMPEAGANVLTF. The CDR3 nucleotides read TGTGCCAGCAGCCCAATCAACATGCCCGAGGCTGGGGCCAACGTCCTGACTTTC.